The rows below give T cell receptor beta chains drawn from one sample of a study of PD-L1 blockade in urothelial cancer. Libraries were prepared by immunoSEQ multiplex PCR; TCRdb keeps only in-frame clonotypes and omits some of them. Here the sample spans 90,000 or so clones, around 92% being singletons. This material consisted of PBMCs, taken around atezolizumab (anti-PD-L1) treatment. Source of these receptors: a woman over 75 with urothelial cancer. Both conserved end residues are part of each CDR3. A D gene is named only where the DNA matches it firmly. A row's size may be missing; if present it is once, few, many or a size class.

J gene: TRBJ1-5; V gene: TRBV27; D gene: TRBD1; clone size: .; CDR3 protein: CASSPQGQTLNQPQHF; CDR3 DNA: TGTGCCAGCAGTCCCCAGGGACAGACACTCAATCAGCCCCAGCATTTT
J gene: TRBJ1-1; V gene: TRBV5-4; D gene: .; clone size: .; CDR3 protein: CASSLKRGGNTEAFF; CDR3 DNA: TGTGCCAGCAGCTTGAAGCGGGGGGGGAACACTGAAGCTTTCTTT
J gene: TRBJ2-6; V gene: TRBV9; D gene: TRBD2; clone size: .; CDR3 protein: CASSVDASGRSGANVLTF; CDR3 DNA: TGTGCCAGCAGCGTAGATGCTAGCGGGAGGTCTGGGGCCAACGTCCTGACTTTC
J gene: TRBJ2-1; V gene: TRBV5-1; D gene: TRBD2; clone size: once; CDR3 protein: CASSGGVAGAGYNEQFF; CDR3 DNA: TGCGCCAGCAGCGGGGGAGTAGCGGGAGCGGGTTACAATGAGCAGTTCTTC
J gene: TRBJ1-2; V gene: TRBV5-1; D gene: .; clone size: .; CDR3 protein: CASSLALGLGGYTF; CDR3 DNA: TGCGCCAGCAGCTTGGCCTTGGGCTTGGGTGGCTACACCTTC
J gene: TRBJ2-5; V gene: TRBV9; D gene: TRBD2; clone size: .; CDR3 protein: CASSGTSGAQETQYF; CDR3 DNA: TGTGCCAGCAGCGGAACTAGCGGGGCTCAAGAGACCCAGTACTTC
J gene: TRBJ2-7; V gene: TRBV30; D gene: .; clone size: .; CDR3 protein: CAWTDQNRVHEQYF; CDR3 DNA: TGTGCCTGGACCGATCAAAATCGGGTACACGAGCAGTACTTC
J gene: TRBJ2-3; V gene: TRBV5-4; D gene: .; clone size: .; CDR3 protein: CASSLLGVTDTQYF; CDR3 DNA: TGTGCCAGCAGCTTGTTAGGGGTCACAGATACGCAGTATTTT
J gene: TRBJ2-7; V gene: TRBV28; D gene: TRBD2; clone size: .; CDR3 protein: CASSMIRTSGSYEQYF; CDR3 DNA: TGTGCCAGCAGTATGATTAGGACTAGCGGGAGTTACGAGCAGTACTTC
J gene: TRBJ2-2; V gene: TRBV7-2; D gene: .; clone size: .; CDR3 protein: CASSLGWGHPNTGELFF; CDR3 DNA: TGTGCCAGCAGCTTAGGCTGGGGACACCCGAACACCGGGGAGCTGTTTTTT
J gene: TRBJ2-3; V gene: TRBV7-2; D gene: .; clone size: .; CDR3 protein: CASSLASSAARVGTQYF; CDR3 DNA: TGTGCCAGCAGCTTAGCTTCGTCGGCAGCCCGGGTTGGTACGCAGTATTTT
J gene: TRBJ1-5; V gene: TRBV10-3; D gene: TRBD1; clone size: .; CDR3 protein: CAISAGQAYNQPQHF; CDR3 DNA: TGTGCCATCAGCGCGGGACAGGCGTACAATCAGCCCCAGCATTTT
J gene: TRBJ2-5; V gene: TRBV5-1; D gene: .; clone size: .; CDR3 protein: CASSSQETQYF; CDR3 DNA: TGCGCCAGCAGCTCCCAGGAGACCCAGTACTTC
J gene: TRBJ2-2; V gene: TRBV29-1; D gene: TRBD1; clone size: .; CDR3 protein: CSAGTVQGGELFF; CDR3 DNA: TGCAGCGCAGGGACAGTCCAAGGCGGGGAGCTGTTTTTT
J gene: TRBJ2-5; V gene: TRBV27; D gene: TRBD2; clone size: .; CDR3 protein: CASRKAGLAGGRGETQYF; CDR3 DNA: TGTGCCAGCAGGAAAGCGGGACTAGCGGGAGGGCGTGGAGAGACCCAGTACTTC
J gene: TRBJ2-7; V gene: TRBV5-6; D gene: .; clone size: .; CDR3 protein: CASSPTGTSYEQYF; CDR3 DNA: TGTGCCAGCAGCCCAACAGGGACATCCTACGAGCAGTACTTC
J gene: TRBJ1-1; V gene: TRBV28; D gene: TRBD1; clone size: .; CDR3 protein: CASSLRGQGGMNTEAFF; CDR3 DNA: TGTGCCAGCAGTTTGCGCGGACAGGGCGGTATGAACACTGAAGCTTTCTTT
J gene: TRBJ2-2; V gene: TRBV10-3; D gene: .; clone size: .; CDR3 protein: CAISESKLATGELFF; CDR3 DNA: TGTGCCATCAGTGAGTCGAAACTAGCCACCGGGGAGCTGTTTTTT
J gene: TRBJ2-3; V gene: TRBV7-3; D gene: .; clone size: once; CDR3 protein: CASSSGVAADTQYF; CDR3 DNA: TGTGCCAGCAGTTCTGGAGTAGCAGCAGATACGCAGTATTTT
J gene: TRBJ2-1; V gene: TRBV5-1; D gene: .; clone size: .; CDR3 protein: CASSLLRVDEQFF; CDR3 DNA: TGCGCCAGCAGCTTACTCAGGGTTGATGAGCAGTTCTTC
J gene: TRBJ2-2; V gene: TRBV14; D gene: TRBD2; clone size: .; CDR3 protein: CASSQVASGNAGELFF; CDR3 DNA: TGTGCCAGCAGCCAAGTGGCTAGCGGGAACGCCGGGGAGCTGTTTTTT
J gene: TRBJ2-7; V gene: TRBV18; D gene: TRBD2; clone size: .; CDR3 protein: CASSPQRLAGDYEQYF; CDR3 DNA: TGTGCCAGCTCACCACAAAGGCTAGCGGGAGACTACGAGCAGTACTTC
J gene: TRBJ1-2; V gene: TRBV11-3; D gene: .; clone size: .; CDR3 protein: CASSLSGVRRDGYTF; CDR3 DNA: TGTGCCAGCAGCTTATCTGGCGTAAGGAGGGATGGCTACACCTTC
J gene: TRBJ2-6; V gene: TRBV5-1; D gene: .; clone size: .; CDR3 protein: CASSLAGEGANVLTF; CDR3 DNA: TGCGCCAGCAGCTTGGCCGGAGAGGGGGCCAACGTCCTGACTTTC
J gene: TRBJ2-5; V gene: TRBV2; D gene: .; clone size: .; CDR3 protein: CASRGTTTETGTQYF; CDR3 DNA: TGTGCCAGCAGGGGCACGACCACAGAAACAGGGACCCAGTACTTC
J gene: TRBJ2-7; V gene: TRBV6-6; D gene: .; clone size: .; CDR3 protein: CASSSLSVTYEQYF; CDR3 DNA: TGTGCCAGCAGTTCCCTCAGCGTAACCTACGAGCAGTACTTC
J gene: TRBJ2-7; V gene: TRBV27; D gene: TRBD2; clone size: .; CDR3 protein: CASSPTSGPYEQYF; CDR3 DNA: TGTGCCAGCAGTCCTACTAGCGGTCCCTACGAGCAGTACTTC
J gene: TRBJ1-2; V gene: TRBV15; D gene: .; clone size: .; CDR3 protein: CATSTLELGGYTF; CDR3 DNA: TGTGCCACCAGCACCCTTGAGCTAGGTGGCTACACCTTC
J gene: TRBJ2-1; V gene: TRBV30; D gene: TRBD2; clone size: .; CDR3 protein: CAWYLVGVAGGYNEQFF; CDR3 DNA: TGTGCCTGGTACCTTGTCGGGGTGGCGGGAGGATACAATGAGCAGTTCTTC
J gene: TRBJ2-7; V gene: TRBV19; D gene: TRBD1; clone size: .; CDR3 protein: CASSARQGPTHEQYF; CDR3 DNA: TGTGCCAGTAGTGCCCGACAGGGGCCCACCCACGAGCAGTACTTC
J gene: TRBJ2-1; V gene: TRBV5-4; D gene: TRBD2; clone size: .; CDR3 protein: CASSWGLAGYNEQFF; CDR3 DNA: TGTGCCAGCAGCTGGGGACTAGCGGGCTACAATGAGCAGTTCTTC
J gene: TRBJ2-2; V gene: TRBV6-6; D gene: TRBD1; clone size: .; CDR3 protein: CASRGQGNTGELFF; CDR3 DNA: TGTGCCAGCAGGGGACAGGGGAACACCGGGGAGCTGTTTTTT
J gene: TRBJ1-1; V gene: TRBV9; D gene: .; clone size: .; CDR3 protein: CASSAEQVGEAFF; CDR3 DNA: TGTGCCAGCAGCGCGGAACAGGTTGGTGAAGCTTTCTTT
J gene: TRBJ1-4; V gene: TRBV19; D gene: .; clone size: .; CDR3 protein: CASSISGGLTNEKLFF; CDR3 DNA: TGTGCCAGTAGTATTTCCGGGGGGCTCACTAATGAAAAACTGTTTTTT
J gene: TRBJ1-1; V gene: TRBV7-8; D gene: TRBD1; clone size: .; CDR3 protein: CASSFGTGGANTEAFF; CDR3 DNA: TGTGCCAGCAGCTTCGGGACAGGGGGCGCGAACACTGAAGCTTTCTTT
J gene: TRBJ1-2; V gene: TRBV27; D gene: TRBD1; clone size: few; CDR3 protein: CASWDRGYYGYTF; CDR3 DNA: TGTGCCAGTTGGGACAGGGGTTACTATGGCTACACCTTC
J gene: TRBJ1-1; V gene: TRBV29-1; D gene: .; clone size: .; CDR3 protein: CSVRSGGTEAFF; CDR3 DNA: TGCAGCGTTCGGTCGGGAGGGACTGAAGCTTTCTTT
J gene: TRBJ2-5; V gene: TRBV2; D gene: TRBD2; clone size: .; CDR3 protein: CASSPSGRARLETQYF; CDR3 DNA: TGTGCCAGCAGTCCTAGCGGGAGGGCCAGGTTGGAGACCCAGTACTTC
J gene: TRBJ2-1; V gene: TRBV7-2; D gene: TRBD2; clone size: .; CDR3 protein: CASSLASGRREGQYNEQFF; CDR3 DNA: TGTGCCAGCAGCTTAGCGTCTGGGCGGCGGGAGGGACAATACAATGAGCAGTTCTTC
J gene: TRBJ2-1; V gene: TRBV9; D gene: .; clone size: .; CDR3 protein: CASSRSQNEQFF; CDR3 DNA: TGTGCCAGCAGCCGATCTCAGAATGAGCAGTTCTTC
J gene: TRBJ2-1; V gene: TRBV7-2; D gene: .; clone size: .; CDR3 protein: CASSLELNNEQFF; CDR3 DNA: TGTGCCAGCAGCTTAGAACTTAACAATGAGCAGTTCTTC
J gene: TRBJ1-1; V gene: TRBV5-5; D gene: .; clone size: .; CDR3 protein: CASSFWQNTEAFF; CDR3 DNA: TGTGCCAGCAGCTTTTGGCAGAACACTGAAGCTTTCTTT
J gene: TRBJ2-1; V gene: TRBV6-8; D gene: TRBD2; clone size: .; CDR3 protein: CAILLAGGGIRRGNEQFF; CDR3 DNA: TGTGCCATCCTCTTAGCGGGAGGGGGGATAAGGAGAGGTAATGAGCAGTTCTTC
J gene: TRBJ2-1; V gene: TRBV9; D gene: TRBD2; clone size: .; CDR3 protein: CASSPRLALNEQFF; CDR3 DNA: TGTGCCAGCAGCCCCCGACTAGCGCTGAATGAGCAGTTCTTC
J gene: TRBJ1-2; V gene: TRBV13; D gene: .; clone size: once; CDR3 protein: CASSLGLKEYYGYTF; CDR3 DNA: TGTGCCAGCAGCTTAGGCCTAAAAGAGTACTATGGCTACACCTTC
J gene: TRBJ2-3; V gene: TRBV4-2; D gene: .; clone size: .; CDR3 protein: CASSQSHEGDTQYF; CDR3 DNA: TGTGCCAGCAGCCAAAGTCACGAGGGAGATACGCAGTATTTT
J gene: TRBJ2-2; V gene: TRBV9; D gene: .; clone size: .; CDR3 protein: CASSVAASGTGELFF; CDR3 DNA: TGTGCCAGCAGCGTAGCGGCTAGTGGCACCGGGGAGCTGTTTTTT